This T cell receptor (beta chain) was recovered during a study of blood T cells in healthy people across ages. Regarding this clonotype: A read error may account for a junction end that differs from germline.

Alongside a J-beta primer mix, a sample-barcoded 5' primer served in a second PCR lasting roughly 7 to 11 cycles. TCRdb re-called the 5' RACE reads with MiXCR, one entry per CDR3 protein. This table holds some 860,000 distinct CDR3 sequences, just over 55% found once. The CDR3 runs 14 residues. Looked up from germline, CDR1 is MNHEY and CDR2 is SVGEGT. The chain is built from TRBV6-2 or TRBV6-3 and TRBJ2-7, with 7 bases fitting TRBD1. The source of this sequence is a man aged 35 to 55 in good health. Sequencing was performed on blood. The CDR3 spells CASSNSGTAYEQYF. The DNA for the CDR3 is TGTGCCAGCAGTAACTCCGGGACAGCGTACGAGCAGTACTTC.